Below are 27 T cell receptor beta chains sequenced from a single sample in a study of blood T cell repertoires in COVID-19. TCRdb keeps only in-frame clones here, not all; method: immunoSEQ multiplex PCR. The top ten hold 6.5% to 9.5% of the sample, which has 150,000 to 250,000 clones, 80% to 85% seen once. The source material was PBMCs or T cells enriched from blood (not recorded which). Receptors originate from a middle-aged man who had recovered from COVID-19.

The J gene is TRBJ2-5, the V gene TRBV28; 11 bases match TRBD1. V trimming: 7 bases; J trimming: 1 base; junction bases outside the gene matches: 8. Per germline, CDR1 MDHEN and CDR2 SYDVKM. The CDR3 loop spans 16 amino acids. CDR3 coding DNA: TGTGCCAGCACAACGGGGACAGGGGGACTCCAAGAGACCCAGTACTTC. This encodes CASTTGTGGLQETQYF.

This chain joins TRBV7-9 and TRBJ2-3; 12 bases are shared with TRBD2. This CDR3 contains 16 residues. With V trimmed by 1 base and J by 6 bases, 5 bases remained unmatched. In germline, CDR1 is SEHNR, CDR2 FQNEAQ (reference sequence). In DNA, the CDR3 is TGTGCCAGCAGCTTAGGACTAGCGGGGGCTGTGGATACGCAGTATTTT. This gives the protein CASSLGLAGAVDTQYF.

The chain uses TRBV5-6 and TRBJ2-5; weak D call: TRBD1 (6 bases). V lost 4 bases to trimming and J lost 0 bases, with 13 bases between them. There are 15 residues in the CDR3. Germline V lookup: CDR1 SGHDT, CDR2 YYEEEE. The DNA of the CDR3 is TGTGCCAGCAGCCTAGGACAGTTGTACCAAGAGACCCAGTACTTC. Its protein product is CASSLGQLYQETQYF.

J is TRBJ2-1 and V is TRBV28, with D tentatively TRBD2 (7 bases). V was trimmed by 3 bases and J by 0 bases, leaving 12 bases between them. CDR3 size: 16 residues. Germline CDR1 reads MDHEN; CDR2 reads SYDVKM. In DNA, the CDR3 is TGTGCCAGCAGTTTTCGCGGGGGCAGCTCCTACAATGAGCAGTTCTTC. As protein: CASSFRGGSSYNEQFF.

This clone has a single count. The gene calls are TRBV28 and TRBJ1-1; perhaps TRBD1 as D (5 bases). The germline V gene has CDR1 MDHEN and CDR2 SYDVKM. V was pared by 6 bases and J by 8 bases, with 13 bases between. There are 12 residues in the CDR3. CDR3 loop: CASRGQAQEAFF. Written as DNA, the CDR3 is TGTGCCAGCAGGGGGCAGGCGCAGGAAGCTTTCTTT.

The chain is built from TRBV12-3 or TRBV12-4 and TRBJ2-7; 7 nucleotides line up with TRBD1. Trimming cost V 5 bases and J 9 bases; bases outside gene matches: 7. CDR3 size: 12 residues. The CDR3 reads CASSPWTGRQYF. The CDR3 nucleotides read TGTGCCAGCAGTCCCTGGACAGGCCGGCAGTACTTC.

The V and J genes are TRBV13 and TRBJ1-2, with D unresolved. The CDR3 totals 13 residues. Germline V gene data show CDR1 as PRHDT and CDR2 as FYEKMQ (reference sequence). The germline V and J ends were trimmed by 6 bases and 5 bases, with 13 bases remaining between them. The CDR3 bases are TGTGCCAGCAGACCTAAGTCCGCTTATGGCTACACCTTC. Protein: CASRPKSAYGYTF.

This clone has just one count. This chain connects TRBV4-3 to TRBJ2-2; TRBD1 matches 10 bases. The CDR3 spans 20 residues. Per the germline V gene, CDR1 is LGHNA and CDR2 is YSLEER. J gave up 6 bases and V 4 bases, and 20 bases lay outside the gene matches. Here the CDR3 reads CASSPRTRSLGTGDPGELFF. The CDR3 nucleotides read TGCGCCAGCAGCCCCCGGACCCGAAGCCTAGGGACAGGGGATCCCGGGGAGCTGTTTTTT.

The chain carries TRBV9 and TRBJ1-5; no firm D call. From germline, CDR1 is SGDLS and CDR2 YYNGEE. V was shortened by 0 bases and J by 4 bases, with 11 bases between the two germline ends. This CDR3 has 15 amino acids. CDR3 residues: CASSVGAIPNQPQHF. CDR3 sequence (DNA): TGTGCCAGCAGCGTAGGGGCGATTCCGAATCAGCCCCAGCATTTT. Full variable domain (missing parts from reference TRBV9 and TRBJ1-5): DSGVTQTPKHLITATGQRVTLRCSPRSGDLSVYWYQQSLDQGLQFLIQYYNGEERAKGNILERFSAQQFPDLHSELNLSSLELGDSALYFCASSVGAIPNQPQHFGDGTRLSIL.

This clone was detected once. The chain recombines TRBV5-1 with TRBJ1-5; D may be TRBD1 (6 bases). The germline V gene encodes CDR1 SGHRS and CDR2 YFSETQ. The CDR3 runs 15 residues. V was trimmed by 5 bases and J by 0 bases, leaving 12 bases between them. The CDR3: CASRRQANSNQPQHF. The CDR3 DNA sequence: TGCGCCAGCAGAAGACAGGCAAATAGCAATCAGCCCCAGCATTTT.

The J gene is TRBJ2-7, the V gene TRBV27; 7 positions agree with TRBD2. Germline CDR1 and CDR2: MNHEY and SMNVEV (reference sequence). The CDR3 has 15 amino acids. V was pared by 5 bases and J by 5 bases, with 12 bases of the junction left unmatched. CDR3 DNA: TGTGCCAGCAGTCCTTCCATGACTAGCCCACACGAGCAGTACTTC. Protein: CASSPSMTSPHEQYF.

The chain joins TRBV24-1 to TRBJ1-2; D gene unclear. From germline, CDR1 is KGHDR and CDR2 SFDVKD. The V end was cut by 5 bases, the J end by 3 bases, with 9 bases between. This CDR3 contains 13 residues. The CDR3 is CATSVGGDYGYTF. DNA for the CDR3: TGTGCCACCAGTGTTGGCGGAGACTATGGCTACACCTTC.

The chain joins TRBV10-3 to TRBJ2-7, with TRBD1 identical over 11 bases. Per germline, CDR1 ENHRY and CDR2 SYGVKD. The V and J ends lost 2 bases and 2 bases, in that order; junction bases with no gene match: 5. The CDR3 runs 16 residues. The CDR3 region is CAISEGTGGGTYEQYF. The CDR3 nucleotides are TGTGCCATCAGTGAGGGGACAGGGGGTGGCACCTACGAGCAGTACTTC.

V is TRBV2 and J is TRBJ2-1; 10 bases are shared with TRBD1. Germline V gives CDR1 SNHLY, CDR2 FYNNEI. The CDR3 is 14 residues long. Germline trimming cut 4 bases from V and 7 bases from J; bases unmatched to any gene: 4. The chain's CDR3 is CASSAWTGGNEQFF. CDR3 DNA: TGTGCCAGCAGTGCCTGGACAGGGGGAAATGAGCAGTTCTTC.

This clone was detected a few times. CDR3: CASRRHLNTEAFF. The CDR3 nucleotides read TGTGCCAGCAGGCGACACCTGAACACTGAAGCTTTCTTT. J is TRBJ1-1 and V is TRBV2; D ambiguous. The CDR3 consists of 13 residues. The germline V gene encodes CDR1 SNHLY and CDR2 FYNNEI. Trimming cost V 6 bases and J 0 bases, with 8 bases left between them. The variable domain in full, completed from reference TRBV2 and TRBJ1-1, reads EPEVTQTPSHQVTQMGQEVILRCVPISNHLYFYWYRQILGQKVEFLVSFYNNEISEKSEIFDDQFSVERPDGSNFTLKIRSTKLEDSAMYFCASRRHLNTEAFFGQGTRLTVV.

The V gene is TRBV19, the J gene TRBJ1-2; 7 bases fit TRBD1. J was trimmed by 5 bases and V by 6 bases; bases with no gene match: 6. The germline CDR1 and CDR2 sequences are LNHDA and SQIVND (reference sequence). This CDR3 has 13 residues. CDR3 sequence (DNA): TGTGCCAGTAGGCTGGGACAGCATTATGGCTACACCTTC. Residues: CASRLGQHYGYTF.

A remark on this clone: A read error may produce the germline difference seen at one junction end. The chain combines TRBV6-5 with TRBJ2-7; 10 bases agree with TRBD1. Germline values: CDR1 MNHEY, CDR2 SVGAGI. The CDR3 totals 13 residues. For the CDR3, the DNA is TGTGCCAGCAATTTGGACAGGGGGGACGTGGCCGCTTTC. Translation: CASNLDRGDVAAF.

This rearrangement joins TRBV7-3 to TRBJ2-1; the match to TRBD1 covers 8 bases. V gave up 5 bases and J gave up 9 bases; unmatched junction bases: 9. The germline gives CDR1 SGHTA, CDR2 FQGTGA. The CDR3 consists of 14 residues. The CDR3 loop reads CASSISSGGGEQFF. In DNA form, the CDR3 reads TGTGCCAGCAGCATTAGCTCAGGGGGCGGTGAGCAGTTCTTC.

In its sample, this clone was seen many times. The CDR3, as DNA: TGTGCCAGCAGTGTTGGAGGGACTGGTAATGAAAAACTGTTTTTT. Translation gives CASSVGGTGNEKLFF. The J gene is TRBJ1-4, the V gene TRBV2; D is perhaps TRBD1 (5 bases). Per germline, CDR1 SNHLY and CDR2 FYNNEI. Trimming removed 4 bases from V and 4 bases from J, with 13 bases in between. The CDR3 has 15 amino acids.

This clone was detected only once. V and J are TRBV15 and TRBJ1-5; 9 bases match TRBD1. This CDR3 is built from 17 residues. CDR1 is LNHNV and CDR2 is YYDKDF in the germline V gene (reference sequence). The V gene end was trimmed by 3 bases and the J gene end by 9 bases; junction bases not matched to a gene: 15. The chain's CDR3 is CATSRKTGQGRGTPQHF. The CDR3 nucleotides are TGTGCCACCAGCAGGAAGACAGGACAGGGGCGGGGGACGCCCCAGCATTTT.

The V call is TRBV14, the J call TRBJ2-3; D call uncertain. The CDR3 is made up of 13 amino acids. V shed 1 base and J shed 4 bases, with 6 bases lying between them. Per germline, CDR1 SGHDN and CDR2 FVKESK. CDR3 DNA sequence: TGTGCCAGCAGCCAAGTATTTGCAGATACGCAGTATTTT. This codes for CASSQVFADTQYF.

The chain uses TRBV18 and TRBJ1-6; the D is unclear. CDR1 is KGHSH and CDR2 is LQKENI in the germline V gene. The V and J ends lost 0 bases and 3 bases respectively, with 6 bases between them. CDR3 length: 15 residues. The DNA of the CDR3 is TGTGCCAGCTCACCACCGGGCTTCTATAATTCACCCCTCCACTTT. Its translation: CASSPPGFYNSPLHF.

This clone was detected a few times. The V gene is TRBV5-1, the J gene TRBJ2-1; weak D call: TRBD2 (7 bases). Germline V gene lookup returns CDR1 SGHRS and CDR2 YFSETQ. V lost 4 bases and J lost 5, with 16 bases in between. CDR3 length equals 15 residues. The CDR3 region is CASSPGGGGNNEQFF. CDR3 in DNA: TGCGCCAGCAGCCCGGGGGGCGGTGGTAACAATGAGCAGTTCTTC. The entire variable domain, with the rest obtained from reference TRBV5-1 and TRBJ2-1, is as follows: KAGVTQTPRYLIKTRGQQVTLSCSPISGHRSVSWYQQTPGQGLQFLFEYFSETQRNKGNFPGRFSGRQFSNSRSEMNVSTLELGDSALYLCASSPGGGGNNEQFFGPGTRLTVL.

The chain has TRBV6-1 and TRBJ1-5; possible D gene TRBD1, 5 bases. V was trimmed by 2 bases and J by 3 bases, leaving 11 bases between them. This CDR3 comprises 15 residues. Germline-derived CDR1 and CDR2 are MNHNS and SASEGT. CDR3 in amino acids: CASSELGLSNQPQHF. The DNA of the CDR3 is TGTGCCAGCAGTGAATTGGGACTTTCCAATCAGCCCCAGCATTTT.

This chain connects TRBV5-4 to TRBJ2-7; 8 bases line up with TRBD1. This CDR3 is built from 13 residues. V lost 2 bases and J lost 5; bases outside the gene matches: 3. Germline V gives CDR1 SGHNT, CDR2 YYREEE (reference sequence). The CDR3: CASSFRGRDEQYF. CDR3 in DNA: TGTGCCAGCAGCTTCAGGGGGCGAGACGAGCAGTACTTC.

CDR3 amino acids: CASSLLMNTEAFF. CDR3 sequence (DNA): TGTGCCAGCAGTTTATTAATGAACACTGAAGCTTTCTTT. This chain connects TRBV28 to TRBJ1-1, with D unclear. V was pared by 1 base and J by 0 bases, with 3 bases between. The V gene's germline CDR1 is MDHEN and CDR2 SYDVKM. The CDR3 sequence is 13 residues long.

The chain has TRBV19 and TRBJ1-2; weak D call: TRBD1 (5 bases). Trimming took off 2 bases at V and 6 bases at J, with 16 bases between the two ends. The CDR3 is 15 residues long. Germline V gives CDR1 LNHDA, CDR2 SQIVND (reference sequence). The CDR3 here is CASSIPGLPSNGYTF. CDR3 coding DNA: TGTGCCAGTAGTATACCGGGACTCCCATCTAATGGCTACACCTTC.